What follows are 11 T cell receptor beta chains derived from one specimen sequenced in a study of T cell repertoires in cytomegalovirus infection. In TCRdb, the reads were re-called with MiXCR into one record per CDR3 protein. The table records about 190,000 distinct CDR3 sequences, under 30% of them present only once. The specimen sequenced was PBMCs. The receptors stem from a human donor in good health (CMV status not recorded). Some clones in this sample may be carry-over from other donors' samples.

This clonotype appeared many times. The V call is TRBV7-2, the J call TRBJ2-1; TRBD2 agrees at 10 bases. The CDR3 loop spans 16 amino acids. Germline V gene data show CDR1 as SGHTA and CDR2 as FQGNSA. V lost 5 bases and J lost 3; bases outside the gene matches: 7. CDR3 DNA sequence: TGTGCCAGCAGCCATCTAGCGGGGGCAAGCTACAATGAGCAGTTCTTC. Its protein product is CASSHLAGASYNEQFF. Supplemented by reference TRBV7-2 and TRBJ2-1, the full variable domain reads GAGVSQSPSNKVTEKGKDVELRCDPISGHTALYWYRQSLGQGLEFLIYFQGNSAPDKSGLPSDRFSAERTGGSVSTLTIQRTQQEDSAVYLCASSHLAGASYNEQFFGPGTRLTVL.

This rearrangement joins TRBV12-3 or TRBV12-4 to TRBJ1-2, with D maybe TRBD1 (5 bases). V lost 6 bases and J 2 bases, leaving 10 bases between the germline ends. CDR3 length: 13 amino acids. The CDR3 loop reads CASRLDTNYGYTF. In DNA, the CDR3 is TGTGCCAGCAGATTGGACACGAACTATGGCTACACCTTC.

The chain carries TRBV5-1 and TRBJ2-5; TRBD1 matches 12 bases. Germline-derived CDR1 and CDR2 are SGHRS and YFSETQ. The CDR3 extends over 15 amino acids. The trim removed 4 bases at V and 4 bases at J, leaving 5 bases unmatched. The CDR3 sequence is CASSGGQGARETQYF. The CDR3 region has the DNA TGCGCCAGCAGCGGGGGACAGGGGGCGAGAGAGACCCAGTACTTC. Full variable domain (outside the CDR3, taken from reference TRBV5-1 and TRBJ2-5): KAGVTQTPRYLIKTRGQQVTLSCSPISGHRSVSWYQQTPGQGLQFLFEYFSETQRNKGNFPGRFSGRQFSNSRSEMNVSTLELGDSALYLCASSGGQGARETQYFGPGTRLLVL.

The V and J genes are TRBV14 and TRBJ1-1; TRBD1 matches at 7 bases. J gave up 6 bases and V 4 bases, and 5 bases lay outside the gene matches. CDR3 length: 13 amino acids. Looked up from germline, CDR1 is SGHDN and CDR2 is FVKESK. CDR3 sequence (DNA): TGTGCCAGCAGCCGAGGGGGCAGGTCTGAAGCTTTCTTT. Its protein product is CASSRGGRSEAFF.

V usage is TRBV14 and J usage is TRBJ2-5; TRBD2 matches 9 bases. This CDR3 has 17 amino acids. After removal of 1 base from V and 5 bases from J, the junction contained 11 bases not matched to a gene. The germline gives CDR1 SGHDN, CDR2 FVKESK. The chain's CDR3 is CASSQAIGSGGIETQYF. The CDR3 DNA is TGTGCCAGCAGCCAAGCCATAGGAAGCGGGGGGATTGAGACCCAGTACTTC.

This chain links TRBV2 with TRBJ2-1, with D possibly called TRBD1 or TRBD2 (5 bases each). The ends were cut back, 4 bases at V and 9 bases at J, with 13 bases in the middle. The CDR3 has 13 amino acids. Germline lookup yields CDR1 SNHLY and CDR2 FYNNEI. The CDR3 nucleotides read TGTGCCAGCAGTGTCGCCGGGGACGGTGAGCAGTTCTTC. Its translation is CASSVAGDGEQFF.

The chain has TRBV12-3 or TRBV12-4 and TRBJ2-3, with D unclear. The CDR3 totals 15 residues. V lost 1 base to trimming and J lost 1 base, with 9 bases between them. The DNA of the CDR3 is TGTGCCAGCAGTTTAGAGGGCAGTCGCACAGATACGCAGTATTTT. As protein: CASSLEGSRTDTQYF.

The rearrangement joins TRBV5-6 to TRBJ1-1; D is perhaps TRBD1 (5 bases). V shed 0 bases and J shed 7 bases, with 13 bases lying between them. Germline-derived CDR1 and CDR2 are SGHDT and YYEEEE. This CDR3 is 14 amino acids long. CDR3 region: CASSLARAGFEAFF. The CDR3 DNA reads TGTGCCAGCAGCTTGGCCCGGGCAGGGTTTGAAGCTTTCTTT. Based on the CDR3 plus reference TRBV5-6 and TRBJ1-1, the full variable domain is DAGVTQSPTHLIKTRGQQVTLRCSPKSGHDTVSWYQQALGQGPQFIFQYYEEEERQRGNFPDRFSGHQFPNYSSELNVNALLLGDSALYLCASSLARAGFEAFFGQGTRLTVV.

CDR3 bases: TGCGCCAGCAGCCAAATAGACACCACATCACCCCTCCACTTT. As protein: CASSQIDTTSPLHF. The rearrangement joins TRBV4-3 to TRBJ1-6, with D hard to call. The germline gives CDR1 LGHNA, CDR2 YSLEER. This CDR3 has 14 amino acids. Trimming took off 2 bases at V and 10 bases at J, with 12 bases between the two ends.

This clonotype has a handful of counts. The V and J genes are TRBV7-3 and TRBJ2-2, with a tentative D call TRBD1 (6 bases). The CDR3 has 16 amino acids. The germline V gene encodes CDR1 SGHTA and CDR2 FQGTGA. The V gene lost 3 bases and the J gene lost 4 bases, with 15 bases spanning the gap. CDR3 amino acids: CASSFSPTGTTGELFF. Written as DNA, the CDR3 is TGTGCCAGCAGCTTTAGTCCGACAGGAACCACCGGGGAGCTGTTTTTT.

The table lists this clonotype with many counts. V gene TRBV6-5 combines with J gene TRBJ2-3; a weak D match, TRBD2 (5 bases). V gave up 4 bases and J gave up 4 bases, with 15 bases separating them. CDR1 is MNHEY and CDR2 is SVGAGI in the germline V gene. This CDR3 has 15 residues. Written as DNA, the CDR3 is TGTGCCAGCAGTTCCGTCACTAGTCGGGCAGATACGCAGTATTTT. This sequence encodes CASSSVTSRADTQYF.